This T cell receptor (beta chain) was captured by sequencing in a study of post-analysis software for immune sequencing data (dated by TCRdb to the mid-2010s). With regard to the full study: Recorded disease courses included relapsing-remitting, secondary progressive and progressive-relapsing multiple sclerosis, with some patients lacking subtype annotation. Patient repertoires were compared against 11 to 12 previously published healthy control repertoires from donors aged roughly 6 to 28 years. A subset of samples was prepared in parallel using single-end sample barcoding, then pooled and co-amplified after Illumina adapter ligation. Overall results and qualifications from the work: Patients showed significantly higher frequencies than controls for a handful of TRBV segments, among them TRBV5-6, TRBV5-1 and TRBV20-1. When samples were clustered directly using the F measure, samples prepared in the same batch co-clustered strongly, which prompted a batch-effect correction. Multiple sclerosis patients had significantly lower normalized Chao1 diversity than controls, a result that suggests substantial peripheral T-cell clonal expansion. The multiple sclerosis patient group was slightly younger than the control group.

CDR1 and CDR2, per the germline V gene, are MGHRA and YSYEKL. The cysteine opens and the phenylalanine closes a CDR3 of 14 amino acids. Just the 42-base CDR3 DNA is kept, in frame starting at base 1. V loses 4 bases, J loses 3 bases, and the germline ends lie 13 bases apart. Library preparation was by PCR. TCRdb lists the instrument as Illumina HiSeq 2500. To reduce PCR and sequencing biases, unique molecular identifiers were built into the TCR beta cDNA libraries. Approximately 500,000 cDNA molecules were obtained for every 1 to 10 million input T cells, so each molecule roughly corresponded to one T cell. The patient libraries were prepared and sequenced using the same protocol as the earlier healthy control dataset. Within a given batch, samples were prepared together, multiplexed and sequenced on the same HiSeq lane. Per the source publication's procedure: MIGEC was used to process the raw barcoded reads, and molecular identifier groups with only a single read were discarded before consensus assembly and CDR3 extraction. Clonotype tables were post-analysed with VDJtools, normalizing diversity by down-sampling all datasets to the smallest sample size. To correct batch-related cross-sample contamination, repertoire overlap clustering matched CDR3 amino acid sequences but not nucleotide sequences. The public reads were reanalyzed by TCRdb: fastp trimming at Q25, MiXCR alignment, in-frame beta chains only. Records with the same CDR3 protein are collapsed into one entry carrying the most frequent genes and DNA. The V and J calls reflect TCRdb's pipeline rather than the authors' work. In this sample the table shows hundreds of thousands of distinct CDR3 sequences, under 70% of which occur a single time. The ten top clones hold approximately 4.4% of the sample.

TCR beta repertoires were profiled from peripheral blood of about a dozen young patients with multiple sclerosis to demonstrate the VDJtools post-analysis software. Multiple sclerosis patients were children and adolescents aged about 6 to 17 years. In regard to this clonotype: Its antigen is currently not known. No base quality information exists; no much larger clone differs at one position.

Sequencing was done on a sample of blood. The receptor was derived from a girl aged 5-17 years with multiple sclerosis. The chain is encoded by TRBV4-1 joined to TRBJ2-7; the D gene is tentatively TRBD1 or TRBD2, each matching 5 bases. The CDR3: CASSPGASSYEQYF. The nucleotides are TGCGCCAGCAGCCCCGGGGCTAGCAGCTACGAGCAGTACTTC.